One sample yielded the 18 T cell receptor beta chains listed below, sequenced in a study of blood T cell repertoires in COVID-19. The repertoire was sequenced with immunoSEQ multiplex PCR; TCRdb's copy has only in-frame clones and lacks some. The sample includes around 380,000 clones, roughly 86% of them seen just once. The specimen sequenced was PBMCs or T cells enriched from blood (not recorded which). The receptor set was obtained from a young man who had recovered from COVID-19.

The chain recombines TRBV19 with TRBJ1-2, with 9 bases that match TRBD1. CDR1 is LNHDA, CDR2 SQIVND, per germline (reference sequence). The J segment lost 2 bases and the V segment lost 4 bases, leaving 8 bases of the junction unmatched. CDR3 length equals 16 residues. CDR3 nucleotide sequence: TGTGCCAGTAGTACCCCCGCCGGGACAGGGAACTATGGCTACACCTTC. Protein product: CASSTPAGTGNYGYTF.

The table lists this clone with many counts. One junction end does not reproduce the germline sequence, and a read error may be involved. The rearrangement joins TRBV6-7 to TRBJ2-7, with 8 bases fitting TRBD2. TRBV6-7 is an ORF for which the function is uncertain. This CDR3 region has 16 residues. As DNA, the CDR3 is TGTGCCAGCAGTGACCGAGCGGGGGCCCCCTCCCACGAGCAGTACTTC. Translation: CASSDRAGAPSHEQYF.

The rearrangement links TRBV10-2 to TRBJ2-1; the match to TRBD2 covers 10 bases. Germline CDR1 is WSHSY and CDR2 is SAAADI. There are 14 residues in the CDR3. J gave up 7 bases and V 6 bases, and 6 bases lay outside the gene matches. The CDR3 is CASRAGGPANEQFF. The CDR3 DNA sequence: TGCGCCAGCAGAGCGGGGGGGCCTGCGAATGAGCAGTTCTTC.

The count of this clone is one. V usage is TRBV19 and J usage is TRBJ2-2; perhaps TRBD1 as D (5 bases). The V end lost 9 bases, the J end lost 0 bases, and 11 bases lay between the germline ends. This CDR3 has 14 residues. Germline V CDR1 and CDR2: LNHDA, SQIVND (reference sequence). The CDR3 sequence: CARPSRANTGELFF. Here the CDR3 DNA reads TGTGCCAGGCCCTCCAGGGCGAACACCGGGGAGCTGTTTTTT. Full variable domain (remainder filled in from reference TRBV19 and TRBJ2-2): DGGITQSPKYLFRKEGQNVTLSCEQNLNHDAMYWYRQDPGQGLRLIYYSQIVNDFQKGDIAEGYSVSREKKESFPLTVTSAQKNPTAFYLCARPSRANTGELFFGEGSRLTVL.

The V and J genes are TRBV5-6 and TRBJ2-1; 8 bases align to TRBD2. The germline V gene encodes CDR1 SGHDT and CDR2 YYEEEE. CDR3 length: 16 residues. V trimming: 4 bases; J trimming: 4 bases; junction bases outside the gene matches: 10. The CDR3 spells CASSRGSGGLYNEQFF. The CDR3, as DNA: TGTGCCAGCAGCCGCGGAAGCGGGGGCCTGTACAATGAGCAGTTCTTC.

This chain uses TRBV7-2 with TRBJ2-5; TRBD1 matches 9 bases. This CDR3 has 15 amino acids. Germline trimming cut 5 bases from V and 5 bases from J; bases unmatched to any gene: 9. Per the germline V gene, CDR1 is SGHTA and CDR2 is FQGNSA. CDR3 sequence reads: CASSPPGTGMETQYF. The CDR3 nucleotides read TGTGCCAGCAGCCCTCCCGGGACAGGGATGGAGACCCAGTACTTC.

V is TRBV27 and J is TRBJ1-1; TRBD1 is a possible D gene (5 bases). V gave up 4 bases and J gave up 1 base, with 13 bases separating them. The CDR3 contains 15 residues. CDR1 is MNHEY, CDR2 SMNVEV, per germline (reference sequence). The CDR3 sequence: CASSSPGLRNTEAFF. Here the CDR3 DNA reads TGTGCCAGCAGTTCTCCGGGACTAAGGAACACTGAAGCTTTCTTT.

The chain combines TRBV2 with TRBJ1-1; D unresolved. V gave up 5 bases and J gave up 5 bases, with 6 bases separating them. The CDR3 has 11 residues. Germline CDR1 reads SNHLY; CDR2 reads FYNNEI. CDR3 DNA sequence: TGTGCCAGCAGTCGCGTTACTGAAGCTTTCTTT. Its translation: CASSRVTEAFF. Variable domain in full (rest from reference TRBV2 and TRBJ1-1): EPEVTQTPSHQVTQMGQEVILRCVPISNHLYFYWYRQILGQKVEFLVSFYNNEISEKSEIFDDQFSVERPDGSNFTLKIRSTKLEDSAMYFCASSRVTEAFFGQGTRLTVV.

This sequence joins TRBV27 and TRBJ1-2; D not resolved. Germline values: CDR1 MNHEY, CDR2 SMNVEV (reference sequence). The CDR3 is made up of 14 amino acids. Deletions cut 6 bases from V and 3 bases from J, with 14 bases between. CDR3 DNA: TGTGCCAGCAGCCCCCTGCAGGTGGACTATGGCTACACCTTC. Protein product: CASSPLQVDYGYTF.

V is TRBV10-3 and J is TRBJ2-7; the match to TRBD2 covers 9 bases. CDR1 is ENHRY, CDR2 SYGVKD, per germline. The V segment lost 2 bases and the J segment 3 bases; nucleotides outside the gene matches: 5. The CDR3 sequence is 15 residues long. CDR3 protein: CAISERLAGSYEQYF. DNA for the CDR3: TGTGCCATCAGTGAGAGGCTAGCGGGGAGCTACGAGCAGTACTTC.

V usage is TRBV29-1 and J usage is TRBJ2-7, with 9 bases identical to TRBD1. CDR3 size: 12 residues. The germline gives CDR1 SQVTM, CDR2 ANQGSEA. The J segment lost 7 bases and the V segment lost 8 bases, leaving 9 bases of the junction unmatched. For the CDR3, the DNA is TGCAGCTCTACAGGGGGCCGGGGGGAGCAGTACTTC. Translated, it gives CSSTGGRGEQYF.

The V gene is TRBV11-2, the J gene TRBJ2-5; 7 bases match TRBD1. The V and J ends lost 5 bases and 2 bases, in that order; junction bases with no gene match: 11. Looked up from germline, CDR1 is SGHAT and CDR2 is FQNNGV. The CDR3 is made up of 16 amino acids. CDR3 amino acids: CASSLRGTAIQETQYF. The CDR3 bases are TGTGCCAGCAGCCTGAGAGGGACAGCCATACAAGAGACCCAGTACTTC.

V and J are TRBV29-1 and TRBJ1-3; D is unresolved. This CDR3 contains 12 residues. Trimming removed 3 bases at V and 4 bases at J, with 7 bases between. Germline CDR1 SQVTM, CDR2 ANQGSEA. CDR3 residues: CSVDEAGNTIYF. DNA of the CDR3: TGCAGCGTTGATGAGGCGGGAAACACCATATATTTT.

This chain uses TRBV5-6 with TRBJ1-5; D remains ambiguous. Germline V gene sequence: CDR1 SGHDT, CDR2 YYEEEE. V was clipped by 0 bases and J by 4 bases, with 5 bases between them. This CDR3 has 13 amino acids. The CDR3 DNA is TGTGCCAGCAGCTTGGGGCTTAATCAGCCCCAGCATTTT. Translated: CASSLGLNQPQHF.

This chain links TRBV5-6 with TRBJ1-2; D is possibly TRBD1 (6 bases). Trimming removed 0 bases at V and 4 bases at J, with 13 bases between. This CDR3 spans 15 amino acids. Germline V CDR1 and CDR2: SGHDT, YYEEEE. The CDR3 region is CASSLVAQGRYGYTF. DNA of the CDR3: TGTGCCAGCAGCTTGGTAGCACAGGGACGCTATGGCTACACCTTC.

The chain has TRBV4-1 and TRBJ1-2, with unresolved D. The CDR3 spans 12 residues. Germline lookup yields CDR1 MGHRA and CDR2 YSYEKL. Deletions cut 0 bases from V and 7 bases from J, with 6 bases between. CDR3 sequence reads: CASSQDVSGYTF. CDR3 nucleotides: TGCGCCAGCAGCCAAGATGTCTCTGGCTACACCTTC.

The CDR3 spells CASRPASSYEQYF. The CDR3 DNA follows: TGTGCCAGCAGACCGGCTAGCTCCTACGAGCAGTACTTC. V and J are TRBV6-5 and TRBJ2-7, with D hard to call. CDR1 and CDR2 (germline): MNHEY, SVGAGI. The V and J ends lost 6 bases and 0 bases respectively, with 9 bases between them. The CDR3 sequence is 13 residues long.

The CDR3 is CASSLEAGEAFF. In DNA form, the CDR3 reads TGTGCCAGCAGCCTAGAGGCGGGTGAAGCTTTCTTT. The V and J genes are TRBV9 and TRBJ1-1; D is unresolved. Trimming took off 4 bases at V and 7 bases at J, with 11 bases between the two ends. The V gene's germline CDR1 is SGDLS and CDR2 YYNGEE. This CDR3 has 12 residues.